Sequencing of this T cell receptor (beta chain) was carried out in a study of T cell repertoires in aging, cancer and after chemotherapy. In the study overall: Healthy donor repertoires were recorded over several months to years and showed clear clonal overlap.

Deletions cut 4 bases from V and 4 bases from J, with 12 bases between. In germline, CDR1 is MNHNS, CDR2 SASEGT. This CDR3 spans 14 amino acids. This clonotype is classed as medium-sized. Its cognate antigen is unknown. Study-wide results and limits: In each cancer cohort, median generation probability increased across chemotherapy, suggesting thymic output rebounded. Compared with age-matched healthy donors, untreated hematological or solid cancer patients showed higher blood TCR clonality. In cancer patients, declining TCR diversity with age involved lost richness and lost evenness.

A mixed TRB-A/B primer pool amplified rearranged TRB by multiplex touch-down PCR. TCRdb used MiXCR to reprocess the multiplex PCR reads, holding one entry per CDR3 protein. The data contain some 10,000 distinct CDR3 sequences, 30% to 40% of them singletons. Peripheral blood genomic DNA, not sorted cells or RNA, was the template. The clonotype originates from a human donor in good health. The source material was blood. V usage is TRBV6-1 and J usage is TRBJ2-3; D is unclear. CDR3 residues: CASSGQSGADTQYF. CDR3 nucleotides: TGTGCCAGCAGTGGCCAAAGTGGGGCAGATACGCAGTATTTT.